The clone carrying this T cell receptor (beta chain) turned up a few times. The data derive from a study of identical twins. This CDR3 is 18 amino acids long. Trimming removed 1 base from V and 0 bases from J; junction bases left unmatched: 11. CDR1 and CDR2 from the germline V gene are SEHNR and FQNEAQ (reference sequence). TCRdb recomputed calls from the 5' RACE reads with MiXCR, one row per CDR3 protein. The table has 1.5 million to 2 million distinct CDR3 sequences, around a third seen once. The receptor was isolated from a newborn girl in good health. The sample comprised cord blood. V is TRBV7-9 and J is TRBJ2-5; 7 bases are shared with TRBD2. CDR3 sequence: CASSLVVLLAAYQETQYF. The CDR3 bases are TGTGCCAGCAGCTTAGTTGTTTTGCTAGCGGCGTACCAAGAGACCCAGTACTTC.